Following are 16 T cell receptor beta chains from one sample sequenced in a study of T cell repertoires in cytomegalovirus infection. Via MiXCR, TCRdb re-called the reads, giving one row per CDR3 protein. The table has a few hundred thousand distinct CDR3 sequences, about 27% seen once. Their antigens remain unidentified. The sequencing here drew on cultured PBMCs, taken from culture after CMV antigen stimulation. The receptors were gathered from a human donor in good health (CMV status not recorded). Some clones in this sample may be carry-over from other donors' samples.

The chain links TRBV6-6 to TRBJ1-5, with D hard to call. The V end was cut by 6 bases, the J end by 0 bases, with 9 bases between. Germline lookup yields CDR1 MNHNY and CDR2 SVGAGI (reference sequence). This CDR3 has 14 amino acids. The DNA for the CDR3 is TGTGCCAGCAGACCGGGTGGTAGCAATCAGCCCCAGCATTTT. Its protein is CASRPGGSNQPQHF.

This clonotype occurred a few times. V and J are TRBV20-1 and TRBJ1-5; D possibly corresponds to TRBD1 (5 bases). Looked up from germline, CDR1 is DFQATT and CDR2 is SNEGSKA (reference sequence). The ends were cut back, 2 bases at V and 0 bases at J, with 14 bases in the middle. This CDR3 is 16 amino acids long. The DNA for the CDR3 is TGCAGTGCTAGACCTATTGGGGGGTATAGCAATCAGCCCCAGCATTTT. It codes for CSARPIGGYSNQPQHF.

This sequence joins TRBV19 and TRBJ1-1; 9 nucleotides match TRBD1. Germline V gene data show CDR1 as LNHDA and CDR2 as SQIVND (reference sequence). V was clipped by 4 bases and J by 0 bases; unmatched bases: 9. This CDR3 contains 17 residues. Here the CDR3 reads CASSRDREGKLNTEAFF. The DNA for the CDR3 is TGTGCCAGTAGTAGGGACAGGGAGGGGAAACTGAACACTGAAGCTTTCTTT.

The rearrangement uses TRBV18 and TRBJ1-1; a weak D match, TRBD1 (6 bases). Trimming shortened V by 3 bases and J by 1 base, and 9 bases separated the two germline ends. Germline CDR1 KGHSH, CDR2 LQKENI. This CDR3 has 14 amino acids. For the CDR3, the DNA is TGTGCCAGCTCACCCCGACAGGAGAACACTGAAGCTTTCTTT. Its protein product is CASSPRQENTEAFF.

This clonotype came up a few times. The chain is built from TRBV15 and TRBJ1-1, with a tentative D call TRBD1 (5 bases). The CDR3 runs to 15 residues. The V end lost 4 bases, the J end lost 5 bases, and 17 bases lay between the germline ends. Germline V gene sequence: CDR1 LNHNV, CDR2 YYDKDF (reference sequence). CDR3 bases: TGTGCCACCAGCATTTACGGGGGACGGGCAACTGAAGCTTTCTTT. Its translation is CATSIYGGRATEAFF.

Only a few counts were recorded for this clonotype. The CDR3 DNA is TGTGCCAGCAGTTACTCTCGAGGACCATACACTGAAGCTTTCTTT. Protein: CASSYSRGPYTEAFF. V and J are TRBV6-5 and TRBJ1-1; D remains unclear. CDR3 length equals 15 residues. Germline values: CDR1 MNHEY, CDR2 SVGAGI. The V gene lost 0 bases and the J gene lost 3 bases, with 11 bases spanning the gap.

This chain links TRBV20-1 with TRBJ2-5; 7 bases line up with TRBD2. CDR3 length: 17 amino acids. CDR1 and CDR2 (germline): DFQATT, SNEGSKA (reference sequence). Here the CDR3 reads CKPGLAELYTKKETQYF. The CDR3 nucleotides read TGCAAACCGGGGCTAGCGGAACTATATACTAAAAAAGAGACCCAGTACTTC.

The V call is TRBV2, the J call TRBJ2-1; the match to TRBD2 covers 13 bases. CDR1 SNHLY and CDR2 FYNNEI come from the germline V gene. The length of the CDR3 is 15 residues. J lost 7 bases, V lost 3 bases, and 3 bases had no gene match. In DNA, the CDR3 is TGTGCCAGCAGTGAGTCGGGACTAGCGGGGAATGAGCAGTTCTTC. Its protein is CASSESGLAGNEQFF.

This clonotype showed up just a few times. For the CDR3, the DNA is TGTGCCATCATGGGAGGTTCCGGGACAGGGGCCACAGATACGCAGTATTTT. Translated, it gives CAIMGGSGTGATDTQYF. This rearrangement joins TRBV10-3 to TRBJ2-3, with 10 bases that match TRBD1. V lost 7 bases to trimming and J lost 2 bases; unmatched junction nucleotides: 12. CDR1 is ENHRY and CDR2 is SYGVKD in the germline V gene. The CDR3 consists of 17 residues.

The rearrangement links TRBV19 to TRBJ1-5; D gene unclear. The CDR3 totals 14 residues. In germline, CDR1 is LNHDA, CDR2 SQIVND (reference sequence). Trimming removed 3 bases from V and 0 bases from J, with 6 bases in between. As DNA, the CDR3 is TGTGCCAGTAGTATCACAGTTAGCAATCAGCCCCAGCATTTT. Its translation is CASSITVSNQPQHF.

This clonotype was observed a handful of times. This chain connects TRBV19 to TRBJ1-2; TRBD1 matches at 11 bases. Germline V gene sequence: CDR1 LNHDA, CDR2 SQIVND (reference sequence). The V gene end was trimmed by 7 bases and the J gene end by 7 bases; junction bases not matched to a gene: 8. The CDR3 length is 14 residues. The CDR3 loop is CASTWTGGELGYTF. The DNA for the CDR3 is TGTGCCAGTACCTGGACAGGGGGCGAGCTTGGCTACACCTTC.

This clonotype was recorded a few times. This chain's CDR3 is CASRPGGLTGANVLTF. CDR3 DNA: TGTGCCAGCAGACCAGGGGGCCTAACTGGGGCCAACGTCCTGACTTTC. The chain carries TRBV6-5 and TRBJ2-6, with 8 nucleotides matching TRBD1. The J segment lost 2 bases and the V segment lost 6 bases, leaving 6 bases of the junction unmatched. The CDR3 spans 16 residues. The germline CDR1 and CDR2 sequences are MNHEY and SVGAGI.

This clonotype was detected many times. V gene TRBV11-2 combines with J gene TRBJ2-7; D is uncertain. The V gene lost 0 bases and the J gene lost 6 bases, with 9 bases spanning the gap. Germline V lookup: CDR1 SGHAT, CDR2 FQNNGV. The CDR3 has 13 amino acids. The CDR3 DNA reads as TGTGCCAGCAGCTTAGAAAGCTCGGGCGAGCAGTACTTC. Its translation is CASSLESSGEQYF.

The chain employs TRBV12-3 or TRBV12-4 and TRBJ2-3; no firm D call. CDR3 length equals 14 residues. Trimming removed 3 bases at V and 2 bases at J, with 9 bases between. The CDR3 region is CASSLSWDTDTQYF. DNA for the CDR3: TGTGCCAGCAGTTTGAGTTGGGACACAGATACGCAGTATTTT.

This clonotype was picked up a small number of times. The chain is built from TRBV6-5 and TRBJ2-5; D gene ambiguous. Germline-derived CDR1 and CDR2 are MNHEY and SVGAGI. Deletions cut 0 bases from V and 6 bases from J, with 8 bases between. This CDR3 comprises 13 residues. CDR3 sequence reads: CASSYSERQTQYF. In DNA, the CDR3 is TGTGCCAGCAGTTACTCGGAGAGACAGACCCAGTACTTC.

The CDR3 is CASSQGGGRDSEKLFF. The CDR3 DNA sequence: TGTGCCAGCAGCCAGGGTGGGGGCAGGGATAGTGAAAAACTGTTTTTT. V is TRBV4-2 and J is TRBJ1-4; D may be TRBD1 (6 bases). V was cut by 3 bases and J by 7 bases, with 18 bases left in between. Germline V gives CDR1 LGHNA, CDR2 YNFKEQ. The CDR3 contains 16 residues.